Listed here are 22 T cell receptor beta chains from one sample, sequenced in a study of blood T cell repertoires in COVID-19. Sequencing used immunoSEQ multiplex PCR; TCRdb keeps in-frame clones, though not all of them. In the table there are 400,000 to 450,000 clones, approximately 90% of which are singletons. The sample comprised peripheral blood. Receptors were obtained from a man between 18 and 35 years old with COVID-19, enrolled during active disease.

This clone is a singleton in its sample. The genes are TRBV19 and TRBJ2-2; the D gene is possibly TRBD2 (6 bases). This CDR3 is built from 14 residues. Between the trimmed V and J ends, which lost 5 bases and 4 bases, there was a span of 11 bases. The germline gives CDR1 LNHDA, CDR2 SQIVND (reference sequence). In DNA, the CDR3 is TGTGCCAGTAGTTACTCGGGGGTCACCGGGGAGCTGTTTTTT. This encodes CASSYSGVTGELFF.

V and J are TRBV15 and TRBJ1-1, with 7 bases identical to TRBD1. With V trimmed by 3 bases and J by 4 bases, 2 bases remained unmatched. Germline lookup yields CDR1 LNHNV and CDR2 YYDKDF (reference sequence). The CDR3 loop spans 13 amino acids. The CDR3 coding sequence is TGTGCCACCAGCAGGACAGGGTCCACTGAAGCTTTCTTT. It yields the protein CATSRTGSTEAFF.

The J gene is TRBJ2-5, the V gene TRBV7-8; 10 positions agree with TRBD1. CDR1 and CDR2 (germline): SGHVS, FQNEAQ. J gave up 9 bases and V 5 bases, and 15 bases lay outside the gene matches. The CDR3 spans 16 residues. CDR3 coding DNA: TGTGCCAGCAGCCTTAGCCGGGACAGGGGAAGGTCGGCCCAGTACTTC. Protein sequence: CASSLSRDRGRSAQYF.

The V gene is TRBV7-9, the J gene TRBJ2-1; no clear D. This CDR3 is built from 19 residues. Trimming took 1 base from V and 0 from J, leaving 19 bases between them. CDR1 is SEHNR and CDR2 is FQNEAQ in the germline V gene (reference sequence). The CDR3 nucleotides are TGTGCCAGCAGCTTAGTTCCTTTAGCCGACCCCACCTCCTACAATGAGCAGTTCTTC. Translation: CASSLVPLADPTSYNEQFF.

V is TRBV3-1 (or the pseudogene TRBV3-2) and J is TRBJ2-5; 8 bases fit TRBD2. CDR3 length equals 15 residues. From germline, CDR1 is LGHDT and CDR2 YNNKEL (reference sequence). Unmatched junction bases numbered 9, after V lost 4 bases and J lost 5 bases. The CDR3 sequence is CASSPSKGLVETQYF. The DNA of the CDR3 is TGTGCCAGCAGCCCCTCGAAGGGACTAGTCGAGACCCAGTACTTC.

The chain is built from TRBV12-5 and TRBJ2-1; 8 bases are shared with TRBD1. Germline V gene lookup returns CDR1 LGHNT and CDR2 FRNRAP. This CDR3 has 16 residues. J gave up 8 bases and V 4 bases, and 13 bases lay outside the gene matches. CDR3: CASGWGADRAFHEQFF. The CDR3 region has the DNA TGTGCTAGTGGTTGGGGGGCGGACAGGGCTTTCCATGAGCAGTTCTTC.

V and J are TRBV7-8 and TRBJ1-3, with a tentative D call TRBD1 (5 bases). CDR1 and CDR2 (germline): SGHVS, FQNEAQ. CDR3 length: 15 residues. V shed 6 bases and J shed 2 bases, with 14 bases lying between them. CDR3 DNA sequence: TGTGCCAGCAGTCGGACGGGGGTGCCTGGAAACACCATATATTTT. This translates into CASSRTGVPGNTIYF.

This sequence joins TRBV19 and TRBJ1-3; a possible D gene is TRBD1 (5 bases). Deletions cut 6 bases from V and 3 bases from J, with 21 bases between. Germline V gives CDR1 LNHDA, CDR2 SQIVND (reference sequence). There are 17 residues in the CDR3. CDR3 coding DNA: TGTGCCAGTAGACCACTGGAGGGGAACTTAGGTGGAAACACCATATATTTT. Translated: CASRPLEGNLGGNTIYF.

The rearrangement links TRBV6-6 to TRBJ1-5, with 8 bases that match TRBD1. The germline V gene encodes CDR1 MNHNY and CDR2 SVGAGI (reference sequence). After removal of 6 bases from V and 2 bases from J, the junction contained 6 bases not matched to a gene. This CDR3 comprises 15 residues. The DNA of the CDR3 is TGTGCCAGCAGAGCTGCAGGGGGCGGCAATCAGCCCCAGCATTTT. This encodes CASRAAGGGNQPQHF.

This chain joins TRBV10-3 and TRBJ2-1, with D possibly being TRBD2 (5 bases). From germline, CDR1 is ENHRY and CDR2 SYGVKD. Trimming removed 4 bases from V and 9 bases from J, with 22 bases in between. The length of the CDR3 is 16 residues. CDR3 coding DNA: TGTGCCATCAGTGGAGTCCCCGGGGAGACGTACGGTGAGCAGTTCTTC. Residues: CAISGVPGETYGEQFF.

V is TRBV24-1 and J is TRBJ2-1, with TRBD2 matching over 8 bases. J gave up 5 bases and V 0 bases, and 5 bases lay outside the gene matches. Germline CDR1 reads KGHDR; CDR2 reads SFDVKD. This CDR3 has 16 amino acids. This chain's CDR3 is CATSDLGVAGHNEQFF. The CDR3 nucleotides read TGTGCCACCAGTGATTTGGGGGTAGCGGGACACAATGAGCAGTTCTTC.

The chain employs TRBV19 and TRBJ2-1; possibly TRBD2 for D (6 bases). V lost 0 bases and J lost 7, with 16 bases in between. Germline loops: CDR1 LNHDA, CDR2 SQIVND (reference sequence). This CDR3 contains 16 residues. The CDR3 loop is CASSIEGLSTTNEQFF. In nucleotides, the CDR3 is TGTGCCAGTAGTATAGAAGGACTAAGTACGACGAATGAGCAGTTCTTC. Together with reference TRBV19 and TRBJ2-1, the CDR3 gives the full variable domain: DGGITQSPKYLFRKEGQNVTLSCEQNLNHDAMYWYRQDPGQGLRLIYYSQIVNDFQKGDIAEGYSVSREKKESFPLTVTSAQKNPTAFYLCASSIEGLSTTNEQFFGPGTRLTVL.

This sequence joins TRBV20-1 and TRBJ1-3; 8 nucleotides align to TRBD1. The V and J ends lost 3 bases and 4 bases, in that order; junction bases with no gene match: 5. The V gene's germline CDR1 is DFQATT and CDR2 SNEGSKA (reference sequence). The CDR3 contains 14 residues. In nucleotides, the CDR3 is TGCAGTGCTAGTACGGGGGACAGGGGAAACACCATATATTTT. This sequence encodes CSASTGDRGNTIYF.

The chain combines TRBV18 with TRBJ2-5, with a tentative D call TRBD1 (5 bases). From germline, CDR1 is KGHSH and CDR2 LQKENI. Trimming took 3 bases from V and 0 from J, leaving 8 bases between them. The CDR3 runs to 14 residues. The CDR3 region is CASSPGQYQETQYF. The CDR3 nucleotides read TGTGCCAGCTCACCGGGGCAGTACCAAGAGACCCAGTACTTC.

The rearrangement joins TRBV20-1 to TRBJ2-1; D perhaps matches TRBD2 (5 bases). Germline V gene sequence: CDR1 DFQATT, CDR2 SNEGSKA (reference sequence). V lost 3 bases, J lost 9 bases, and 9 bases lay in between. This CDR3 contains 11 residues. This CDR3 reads CSASVRGEQFF. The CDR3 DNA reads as TGCAGTGCTAGTGTCCGGGGTGAGCAGTTCTTC.

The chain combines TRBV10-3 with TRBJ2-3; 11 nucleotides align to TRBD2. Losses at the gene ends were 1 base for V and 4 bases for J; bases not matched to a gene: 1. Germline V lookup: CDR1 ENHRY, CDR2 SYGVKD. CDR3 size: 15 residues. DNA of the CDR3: TGTGCCATCAGTGAGTTGACTAGCGGGGCAGATACGCAGTATTTT. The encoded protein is CAISELTSGADTQYF.

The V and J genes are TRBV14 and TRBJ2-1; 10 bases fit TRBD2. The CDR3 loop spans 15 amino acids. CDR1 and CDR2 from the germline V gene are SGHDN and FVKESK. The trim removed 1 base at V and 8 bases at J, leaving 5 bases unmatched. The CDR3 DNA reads TGTGCCAGCAGCCAAGGGCTAGCGGGAGTCCATGAGCAGTTCTTC. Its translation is CASSQGLAGVHEQFF. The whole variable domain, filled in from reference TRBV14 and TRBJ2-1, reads EAGVTQFPSHSVIEKGQTVTLRCDPISGHDNLYWYRRVMGKEIKFLLHFVKESKQDESGMPNNRFLAERTGGTYSTLKVQPAELEDSGVYFCASSQGLAGVHEQFFGPGTRLTVL.

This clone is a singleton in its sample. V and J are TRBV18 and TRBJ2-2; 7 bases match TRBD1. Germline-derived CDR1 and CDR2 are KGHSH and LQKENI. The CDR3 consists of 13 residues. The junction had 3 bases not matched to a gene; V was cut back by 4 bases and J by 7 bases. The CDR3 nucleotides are TGTGCCAGCTCACAGACAGGGATCGGGGAGCTGTTTTTT. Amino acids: CASSQTGIGELFF.

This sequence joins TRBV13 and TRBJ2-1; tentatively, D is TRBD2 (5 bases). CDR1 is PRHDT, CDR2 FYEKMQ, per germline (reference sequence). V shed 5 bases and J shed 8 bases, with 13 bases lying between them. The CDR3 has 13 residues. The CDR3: CASSPRTRDEQFF. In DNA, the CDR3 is TGTGCCAGCAGCCCCCGAACGCGGGATGAGCAGTTCTTC.

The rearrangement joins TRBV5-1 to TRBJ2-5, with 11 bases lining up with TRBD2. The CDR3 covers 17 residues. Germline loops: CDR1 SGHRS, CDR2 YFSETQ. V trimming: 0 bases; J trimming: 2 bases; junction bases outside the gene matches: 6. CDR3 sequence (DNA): TGCGCCAGCAGCTTGGGGGGGACTAGCGGTAATCAAGAGACCCAGTACTTC. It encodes CASSLGGTSGNQETQYF.

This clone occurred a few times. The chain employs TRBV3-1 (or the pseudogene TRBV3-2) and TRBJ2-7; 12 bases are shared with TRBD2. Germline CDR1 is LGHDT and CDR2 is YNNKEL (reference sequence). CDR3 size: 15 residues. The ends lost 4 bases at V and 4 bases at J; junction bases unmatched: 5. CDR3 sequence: CASSPRLAGGYEQYF. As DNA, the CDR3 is TGTGCCAGCAGCCCCCGTCTAGCGGGGGGGTACGAGCAGTACTTC.

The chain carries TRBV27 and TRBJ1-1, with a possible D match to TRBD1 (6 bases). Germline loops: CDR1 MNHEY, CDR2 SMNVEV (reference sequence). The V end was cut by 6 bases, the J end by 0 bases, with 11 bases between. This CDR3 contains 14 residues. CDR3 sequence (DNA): TGTGCCAGCAGACCCCAGGGGCTGAACACTGAAGCTTTCTTT. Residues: CASRPQGLNTEAFF.